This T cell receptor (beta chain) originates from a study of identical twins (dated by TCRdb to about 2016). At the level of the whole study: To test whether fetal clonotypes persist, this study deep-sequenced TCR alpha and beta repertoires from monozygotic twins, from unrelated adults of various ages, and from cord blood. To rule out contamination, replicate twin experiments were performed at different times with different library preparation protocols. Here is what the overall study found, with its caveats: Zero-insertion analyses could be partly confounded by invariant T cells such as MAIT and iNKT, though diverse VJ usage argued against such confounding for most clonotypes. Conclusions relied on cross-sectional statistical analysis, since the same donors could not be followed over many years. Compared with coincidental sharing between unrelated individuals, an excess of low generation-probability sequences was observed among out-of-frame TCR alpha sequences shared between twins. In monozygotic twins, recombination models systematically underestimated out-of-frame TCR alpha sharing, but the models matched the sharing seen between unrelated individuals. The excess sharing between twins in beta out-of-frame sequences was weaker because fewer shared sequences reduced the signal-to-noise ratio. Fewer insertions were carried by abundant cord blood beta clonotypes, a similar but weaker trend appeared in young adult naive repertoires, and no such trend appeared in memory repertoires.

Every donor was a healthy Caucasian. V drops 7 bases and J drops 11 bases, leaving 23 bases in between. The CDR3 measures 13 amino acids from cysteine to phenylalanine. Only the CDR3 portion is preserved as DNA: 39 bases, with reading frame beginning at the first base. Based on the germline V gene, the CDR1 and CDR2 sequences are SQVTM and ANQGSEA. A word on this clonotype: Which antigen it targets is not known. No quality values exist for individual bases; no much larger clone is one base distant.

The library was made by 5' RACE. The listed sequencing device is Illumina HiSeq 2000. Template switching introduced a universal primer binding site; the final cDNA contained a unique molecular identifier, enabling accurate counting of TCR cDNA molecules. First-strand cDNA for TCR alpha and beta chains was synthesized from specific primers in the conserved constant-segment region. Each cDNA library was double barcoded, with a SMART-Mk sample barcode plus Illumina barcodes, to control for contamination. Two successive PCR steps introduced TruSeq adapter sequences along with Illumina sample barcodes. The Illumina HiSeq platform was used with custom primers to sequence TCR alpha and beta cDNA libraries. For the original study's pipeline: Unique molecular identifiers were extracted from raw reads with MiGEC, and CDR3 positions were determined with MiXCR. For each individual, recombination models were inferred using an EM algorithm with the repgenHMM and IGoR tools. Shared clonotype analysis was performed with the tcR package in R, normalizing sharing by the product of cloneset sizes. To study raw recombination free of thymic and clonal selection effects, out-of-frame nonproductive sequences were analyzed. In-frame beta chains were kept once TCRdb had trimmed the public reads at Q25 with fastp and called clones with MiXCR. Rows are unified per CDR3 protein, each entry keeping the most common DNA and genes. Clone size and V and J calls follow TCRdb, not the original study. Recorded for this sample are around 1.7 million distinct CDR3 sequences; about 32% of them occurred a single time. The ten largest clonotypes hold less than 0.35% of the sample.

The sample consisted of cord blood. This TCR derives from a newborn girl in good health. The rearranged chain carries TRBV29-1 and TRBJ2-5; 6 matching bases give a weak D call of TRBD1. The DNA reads TGCAGCGCCAGGGGTCGTAATTGGAATGAGCAGTACTTC. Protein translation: CSARGRNWNEQYF.